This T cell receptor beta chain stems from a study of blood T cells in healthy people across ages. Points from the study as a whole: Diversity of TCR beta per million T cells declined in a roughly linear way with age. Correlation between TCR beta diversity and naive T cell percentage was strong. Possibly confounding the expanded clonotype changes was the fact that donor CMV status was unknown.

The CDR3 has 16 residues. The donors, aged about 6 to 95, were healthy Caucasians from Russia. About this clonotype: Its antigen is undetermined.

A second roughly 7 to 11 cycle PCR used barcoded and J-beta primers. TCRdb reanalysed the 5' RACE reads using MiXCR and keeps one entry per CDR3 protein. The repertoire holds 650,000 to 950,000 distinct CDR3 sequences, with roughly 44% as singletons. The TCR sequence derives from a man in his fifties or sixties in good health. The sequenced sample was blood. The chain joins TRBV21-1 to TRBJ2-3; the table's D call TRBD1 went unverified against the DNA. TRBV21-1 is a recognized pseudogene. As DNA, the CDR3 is TGTGCCAGCAGCTTCAAGGCAGGGAGAAGCACAGATACGCAGTATTTT. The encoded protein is CASSFKAGRSTDTQYF.